The 23 T cell receptor beta chains in this list originate from one sample, sequenced in a study of T cell repertoires in cytomegalovirus infection. TCRdb ran MiXCR on the reads and lists one entry per CDR3 protein. Among some 300,000 distinct CDR3 sequences, 15% to 20% were seen once, and the ten largest hold 12%. What was sequenced was PBMCs. The receptors shown here come from a human donor in good health (CMV status not recorded). Some clones in this sample may be carry-over from other donors' samples.

This clonotype was seen a handful of times. The chain links TRBV11-2 to TRBJ1-1; D perhaps matches TRBD1 (5 bases). Trimming cost V 0 bases and J 4 bases, with 12 bases left between them. Germline V lookup: CDR1 SGHAT, CDR2 FQNNGV. The CDR3 totals 15 residues. The CDR3 here is CASSLDGQGGTEAFF. As DNA, the CDR3 is TGTGCCAGCAGCTTAGATGGCCAGGGCGGCACTGAAGCTTTCTTT.

V and J are TRBV20-1 and TRBJ2-1, with 7 bases that match TRBD2. The CDR3 runs to 15 residues. Germline CDR1 reads DFQATT; CDR2 reads SNEGSKA (reference sequence). V lost 3 bases and J lost 3; bases outside the gene matches: 8. CDR3 in DNA: TGCAGTGCTAGGGGGGGGAGCGACGTCTACAATGAGCAGTTCTTC. Translated, it gives CSARGGSDVYNEQFF.

This clonotype was found once. A single base separates this from a much larger clone, so it may be a read error. This chain connects TRBV7-2 to TRBJ1-1; maybe TRBD1 (5 bases). The CDR3 contains 15 residues. The germline CDR1 and CDR2 sequences are SGHTA and FQGNSA. This CDR3 is CASSLEGSWGTEAYF. CDR3 DNA sequence: TGTGCCAGCAGCTTAGAGGGGTCATGGGGCACTGAAGCTTACTTT.

V gene TRBV4-3 combines with J gene TRBJ1-5; unclear D gene. The CDR3 loop spans 13 amino acids. The V gene's germline CDR1 is LGHNA and CDR2 YSLEER. V lost 1 base, J lost 9 bases, and 10 bases lay in between. CDR3 coding DNA: TGCGCCAGCAGCCAAGGGTTCCGAGGGCCCCAGCATTTT. Translation: CASSQGFRGPQHF.

V is TRBV2 and J is TRBJ1-3, with D perhaps TRBD1 (6 bases). The CDR3 has 16 residues. Trimming took 6 bases from V and 0 from J, leaving 15 bases between them. CDR1 is SNHLY, CDR2 FYNNEI, per germline. The DNA for the CDR3 is TGTGCCAGCAGGATCAGGGGATCGAGCTCTGGAAACACCATATATTTT. Amino acid sequence: CASRIRGSSSGNTIYF.

The sample holds a few counts of this clonotype. The chain uses TRBV5-4 and TRBJ2-2, with D perhaps TRBD1 (6 bases). Germline assignment: CDR1 SGHNT and CDR2 YYREEE (reference sequence). V lost 4 bases, J lost 4 bases, and 11 bases lay in between. The CDR3 runs 14 residues. The CDR3 DNA reads TGTGCCAGCAGCGTCGGACAGTCCACCGGGGAGCTGTTTTTT. This encodes CASSVGQSTGELFF.

This clonotype occurred a few times. The chain recombines TRBV6-5 with TRBJ2-7; a possible D gene is TRBD2 (5 bases). Germline CDR1 is MNHEY and CDR2 is SVGAGI. The CDR3 covers 15 residues. The V gene lost 0 bases and the J gene lost 0 bases, with 9 bases spanning the gap. The CDR3 bases are TGTGCCAGCAGTTACTCGAGGAGGAGCTCCTACGAGCAGTACTTC. Its protein is CASSYSRRSSYEQYF.

In this sample, this clonotype turned up many times. The chain uses TRBV6-2 or TRBV6-3 and TRBJ2-1, with TRBD1 matching over 8 bases. CDR3 length equals 16 residues. CDR1 is MNHEY and CDR2 is SVGEGT in the germline V gene. V lost 2 bases and J lost 3; bases outside the gene matches: 6. The DNA for the CDR3 is TGTGCCAGCAGTTACCCCCAGGGGGCGTTCTACAATGAGCAGTTCTTC. Its translation is CASSYPQGAFYNEQFF.

The table lists this clonotype with a few counts. V usage is TRBV19 and J usage is TRBJ2-1; D is unclear. This CDR3 contains 16 residues. V was cut by 5 bases and J by 7 bases, with 21 bases left in between. From germline, CDR1 is LNHDA and CDR2 SQIVND (reference sequence). The CDR3 here is CASSPRGSVGTNEQFF. CDR3 coding DNA: TGTGCCAGTAGTCCCCGTGGGTCTGTGGGAACGAATGAGCAGTTCTTC.

The rearrangement uses TRBV12-3 or TRBV12-4 and TRBJ2-5, with TRBD2 matching over 10 bases. V was pared by 6 bases and J by 2 bases, with 6 bases of the junction left unmatched. The CDR3 extends over 15 amino acids. The CDR3 is CASSPTSGTQETQYF. CDR3 coding DNA: TGTGCCAGCAGCCCCACTAGCGGGACACAAGAGACCCAGTACTTC.

This clonotype came up many times. The chain links TRBV7-2 to TRBJ2-5; D perhaps matches TRBD2 (6 bases). V was trimmed by 5 bases and J by 5 bases, leaving 12 bases between them. CDR1 SGHTA and CDR2 FQGNSA come from the germline V gene. This CDR3 contains 13 residues. The CDR3 is CASSQVEGETQYF. DNA for the CDR3: TGTGCCAGCAGCCAAGTGGAGGGGGAGACCCAGTACTTC.

This clonotype was seen repeatedly, ten times or more. The DNA for the CDR3 is TGTGCCAGTAGTATGCGCACAGGGGTGACTGAAGCTTTCTTT. This codes for CASSMRTGVTEAFF. V gene TRBV19 combines with J gene TRBJ1-1; 7 nucleotides line up with TRBD1. Trimming took 3 bases from V and 5 from J; bases not matched to a gene: 6. Germline V CDR1 and CDR2: LNHDA, SQIVND (reference sequence). This CDR3 has 14 amino acids.

This clonotype was detected only a few times. V and J are TRBV27 and TRBJ2-7, with D unclear. Germline V gene sequence: CDR1 MNHEY, CDR2 SMNVEV (reference sequence). Trimming took off 1 base at V and 2 bases at J, with 6 bases between the two ends. The CDR3 is 13 amino acids. CDR3: CASSLFGAYEQYF. The CDR3, as DNA: TGTGCCAGCAGTTTATTTGGGGCCTACGAGCAGTACTTC.

This clonotype was seen a few times. This sequence joins TRBV19 and TRBJ1-1; D unclear. Germline-derived CDR1 and CDR2 are LNHDA and SQIVND (reference sequence). The V end was cut by 4 bases, the J end by 7 bases, with 13 bases between. The CDR3 covers 13 residues. The chain's CDR3 is CASSKAAAGEAFF. The CDR3 coding sequence is TGTGCCAGTAGTAAGGCGGCAGCTGGTGAAGCTTTCTTT.

The J gene is TRBJ1-4, the V gene TRBV7-9; D might be TRBD1 (5 bases). The CDR3 is made up of 15 amino acids. V was trimmed by 5 bases and J by 8 bases, leaving 18 bases between them. Germline V gene data show CDR1 as SEHNR and CDR2 as FQNEAQ (reference sequence). The CDR3 reads CASSPQEVWDEKLFF. The CDR3 DNA is TGTGCCAGCAGCCCCCAGGAGGTGTGGGACGAAAAACTGTTTTTT.

This clonotype was detected ten times or more. V is TRBV7-2 and J is TRBJ2-7; weak D call: TRBD1 (6 bases). With 1 base removed from V and 3 bases from J, the gap between germline ends came to 7 bases. The germline V gene encodes CDR1 SGHTA and CDR2 FQGNSA. This CDR3 contains 13 residues. The CDR3 nucleotides are TGTGCCAGCAGCTTAGAACAGGGCTACGAGCAGTACTTC. Translation: CASSLEQGYEQYF.

This clonotype was found a few times. The rearrangement uses TRBV6-5 and TRBJ1-1; D is possibly TRBD1 (5 bases). V dropped 6 bases and J dropped 0 bases, with 29 bases sitting between them. Germline lookup yields CDR1 MNHEY and CDR2 SVGAGI. The CDR3 totals 20 residues. This CDR3 reads CASSHGGRGRLVQMNTEAFF. CDR3 bases: TGTGCCAGCAGCCACGGAGGGAGGGGCCGACTAGTCCAGATGAACACTGAAGCTTTCTTT.

This clonotype appeared many times. The rearrangement links TRBV7-9 to TRBJ2-1; a weak D match, TRBD2 (6 bases). Germline values: CDR1 SEHNR, CDR2 FQNEAQ (reference sequence). The CDR3 consists of 15 residues. V lost 5 bases and J lost 3, with 14 bases in between. The DNA of the CDR3 is TGTGCCAGCAGCCCCGCGGAGGGCCACTACAATGAGCAGTTCTTC. It yields the protein CASSPAEGHYNEQFF.

This clonotype was seen many times. The gene calls are TRBV7-8 and TRBJ1-2; D is uncertain. The CDR3 is 18 residues long. V was cut by 2 bases and J by 3 bases, with 22 bases left in between. CDR1 and CDR2 (germline): SGHVS, FQNEAQ. CDR3 sequence: CASSLLSRTPLADYGYTF. The CDR3 DNA reads TGTGCCAGCAGCTTATTAAGTCGGACCCCTCTTGCAGACTATGGCTACACCTTC.

This clonotype was seen a few times. V and J are TRBV12-3 or TRBV12-4 and TRBJ1-6; 9 bases fit TRBD1. Germline trimming cut 5 bases from V and 10 bases from J; bases unmatched to any gene: 12. The CDR3 extends over 16 amino acids. Written as DNA, the CDR3 is TGTGCCAGCAGTCTTCTTACAGGGGGCTCAGAGTCACCCCTCCACTTT. It yields the protein CASSLLTGGSESPLHF.

This clonotype showed up just once. The chain employs TRBV28 and TRBJ1-2; TRBD1 aligns across 9 bases. The V gene's germline CDR1 is MDHEN and CDR2 SYDVKM. CDR3 size: 13 residues. After removal of 11 bases from V and 4 bases from J, the junction contained 8 bases not matched to a gene. This CDR3 reads CAVTGGRSYGYTF. The CDR3 DNA reads TGTGCCGTCACAGGGGGCAGGAGCTATGGCTACACCTTC.

Note on this clonotype: A clone one base away is much larger, so this may be a read error. The J gene is TRBJ2-7, the V gene TRBV7-2; TRBD1 agrees at 8 bases. The CDR3 spans 15 residues. J was trimmed by 2 bases and V by 4 bases; bases with no gene match: 7. Germline values: CDR1 SGHTA, CDR2 FQGNSA. Here the CDR3 DNA reads TGTGCCAGCAGCTCACGGACAGGGCGGCCCTACGAGCAGTACTTC. Translated: CASSSRTGRPYEQYF.

Notes on this clonotype: This sequence may be a read error, since a much larger clone differs from it by one base. The chain joins TRBV7-4 to TRBJ2-3; D is unresolved. The germline gives CDR1 SGHVT, CDR2 SQSDAQ. This CDR3 spans 13 amino acids. The CDR3 DNA sequence: TGTGCCAACAGCTTAGATTGGGGAGATACGCAGTATTTT. This codes for CANSLDWGDTQYF.